The 14 T cell receptor beta chains below come from one sample, sequenced in a study of blood T cell repertoires in COVID-19. TCRdb keeps only in-frame clones here, not all; method: immunoSEQ multiplex PCR. There are a few hundred thousand clones in the sample; roughly 84% occur only once, and more than 0.75% lies in the top ten. The source material was peripheral blood. The receptors shown here come from a man between 40 and 49 years old with acute or convalescent COVID-19.

V usage is TRBV5-4 and J usage is TRBJ2-3; a weak D match, TRBD2 (5 bases). V lost 2 bases, J lost 3 bases, and 7 bases lay in between. This CDR3 is built from 13 residues. Germline assignment: CDR1 SGHNT and CDR2 YYREEE (reference sequence). Here the CDR3 reads CASSLEGTDTQYF. As DNA, the CDR3 is TGTGCCAGCAGCTTAGAGGGAACAGATACGCAGTATTTT.

The genes are TRBV20-1 and TRBJ2-1; D may be TRBD1 (5 bases). The ends were cut back, 3 bases at V and 9 bases at J, with 6 bases in the middle. This CDR3 comprises 10 residues. Germline V CDR1 and CDR2: DFQATT, SNEGSKA (reference sequence). The CDR3 sequence is CSARGPEQFF. In DNA, the CDR3 is TGCAGTGCTAGGGGGCCTGAGCAGTTCTTC.

The chain carries TRBV5-1 and TRBJ1-3; D might be TRBD1 (6 bases). Germline lookup yields CDR1 SGHRS and CDR2 YFSETQ. V lost 4 bases and J 4 bases, leaving 12 bases between the germline ends. CDR3 length: 14 amino acids. CDR3 amino acids: CASSVEGVGNTIYF. In nucleotides, the CDR3 is TGCGCCAGCAGCGTGGAGGGGGTCGGAAACACCATATATTTT.

This sequence joins TRBV11-2 and TRBJ2-2; D remains ambiguous. The CDR3 is 15 residues long. V lost 1 base, J lost 6 bases, and 12 bases lay in between. Germline loops: CDR1 SGHAT, CDR2 FQNNGV. CDR3 residues: CASSLGQTWAGELFF. CDR3 in DNA: TGTGCCAGCAGCTTAGGACAAACCTGGGCCGGGGAGCTGTTTTTT.

V and J are TRBV5-4 and TRBJ2-5, with 11 bases identical to TRBD1. Germline CDR1 is SGHNT and CDR2 is YYREEE (reference sequence). The CDR3 has 15 amino acids. V lost 4 bases to trimming and J lost 5 bases; unmatched junction nucleotides: 7. The CDR3 sequence: CASSGQGADRETQYF. The CDR3 DNA follows: TGTGCCAGCAGCGGACAGGGGGCGGACAGGGAGACCCAGTACTTC.

The chain combines TRBV5-1 with TRBJ2-2; a possible D gene is TRBD2 (5 bases). V gave up 1 base and J gave up 6 bases, with 13 bases separating them. CDR3 length: 15 residues. CDR1 is SGHRS and CDR2 is YFSETQ in the germline V gene. In nucleotides, the CDR3 is TGCGCCAGCAGCTTGTCCCCGTCCGGGGCCGGGGAGCTGTTTTTT. Translated: CASSLSPSGAGELFF.

The sample holds a few counts of this clone. This rearrangement joins TRBV5-1 to TRBJ1-5; D is unresolved. Between the trimmed V and J ends, which lost 1 base and 5 bases, there was a span of 7 bases. The CDR3 loop spans 13 amino acids. The germline CDR1 and CDR2 sequences are SGHRS and YFSETQ. The chain's CDR3 is CASSLLGDQPQHF. The CDR3 coding sequence is TGCGCCAGCAGCTTGCTCGGAGATCAGCCCCAGCATTTT.

The chain uses TRBV5-1 and TRBJ1-2, with 8 bases that match TRBD1. CDR3 length: 14 residues. Germline V CDR1 and CDR2: SGHRS, YFSETQ. Germline trimming cut 2 bases from V and 7 bases from J; bases unmatched to any gene: 7. CDR3 residues: CASSFTGGSSGYTF. The CDR3, as DNA: TGCGCCAGCAGCTTTACAGGGGGGTCGAGTGGCTACACCTTC. The whole variable domain, filled in from reference TRBV5-1 and TRBJ1-2, reads KAGVTQTPRYLIKTRGQQVTLSCSPISGHRSVSWYQQTPGQGLQFLFEYFSETQRNKGNFPGRFSGRQFSNSRSEMNVSTLELGDSALYLCASSFTGGSSGYTFGSGTRLTVV.

CDR3 bases: TGTGCCACCACTCTCGCCCCGCGGGACTCTGGGGCCAACGTCCTGACTTTC. The encoded protein is CATTLAPRDSGANVLTF. The rearrangement joins TRBV27 to TRBJ2-6; possible D gene TRBD2, 6 bases. Per germline, CDR1 MNHEY and CDR2 SMNVEV (reference sequence). This CDR3 has 17 amino acids. The V end lost 10 bases, the J end lost 0 bases, and 19 bases lay between the germline ends.

The chain employs TRBV15 and TRBJ2-3; TRBD1 aligns across 7 bases. J lost 3 bases, V lost 3 bases, and 12 bases had no gene match. This CDR3 has 17 amino acids. CDR1 and CDR2 from the germline V gene are LNHNV and YYDKDF (reference sequence). The CDR3 here is CATSSQGVGTETDTQYF. The CDR3 DNA sequence: TGTGCCACCAGCAGTCAAGGGGTCGGGACAGAGACAGATACGCAGTATTTT.

The chain couples TRBV7-2 to TRBJ1-5, with 7 positions matching TRBD1. The CDR3 length is 15 residues. Germline loops: CDR1 SGHTA, CDR2 FQGNSA. J was trimmed by 3 bases and V by 2 bases; bases with no gene match: 4. As DNA, the CDR3 is TGTGCCAGCAGCTTATTCGGACAGGTCAATCAGCCCCAGCATTTT. It encodes CASSLFGQVNQPQHF. The full variable domain, with the rest looked up from reference TRBV7-2 and TRBJ1-5, is GAGVSQSPSNKVTEKGKDVELRCDPISGHTALYWYRQSLGQGLEFLIYFQGNSAPDKSGLPSDRFSAERTGGSVSTLTIQRTQQEDSAVYLCASSLFGQVNQPQHFGDGTRLSIL.

The chain is built from TRBV20-1 and TRBJ1-2, with a possible D match to TRBD1 (6 bases). V was clipped by 5 bases and J by 8 bases, with 12 bases between them. This CDR3 contains 11 residues. CDR1 and CDR2 (germline): DFQATT, SNEGSKA (reference sequence). CDR3 nucleotide sequence: TGCAGTGCTCCAGGGGTTCTGGGCTACACCTTC. Translated: CSAPGVLGYTF.

The gene calls are TRBV3-1 (or the pseudogene TRBV3-2) and TRBJ2-3; 12 positions match TRBD2. The CDR3 extends over 18 amino acids. J gave up 2 bases and V 4 bases, and 10 bases lay outside the gene matches. CDR1 and CDR2 from the germline V gene are LGHDT and YNNKEL (reference sequence). The CDR3 here is CASSRRTSGVLNTDTQYF. CDR3 nucleotides: TGTGCCAGCAGCCGAAGGACTAGCGGGGTCCTAAACACAGATACGCAGTATTTT.

This clone has just one count. The chain joins TRBV18 to TRBJ2-2; maybe TRBD1 (6 bases). The CDR3 loop spans 14 amino acids. From germline, CDR1 is KGHSH and CDR2 LQKENI. Deletions cut 0 bases from V and 6 bases from J, with 8 bases between. The CDR3 reads CASSPPKGAGELFF. CDR3 sequence (DNA): TGTGCCAGCTCACCACCGAAGGGGGCCGGGGAGCTGTTTTTT.